The 3 T cell receptor beta chains presented below share a single source sample, sequenced in a study of cytotoxic CD8 clonotypes in ibrutinib-treated CLL. This table comes from immunoSEQ multiplex PCR, and its TCRdb copy is limited to in-frame clones, with some not included. The sample comprises about 50,000 clones, 54% of which are singletons, and about 24% rests with the top ten. The sequencing here drew on PBMCs, taken at disease progression, from a patient treated with ibrutinib. These receptors were obtained from a human donor with chronic lymphocytic leukemia.

The chain links TRBV7-2 to TRBJ1-4; possible D gene TRBD1, 6 bases. The CDR3 has 15 residues. Germline CDR1 SGHTA, CDR2 FQGNSA. V was trimmed by 5 bases and J by 2 bases, leaving 12 bases between them. CDR3 sequence reads: CASSRTGRTNEKLFF. The CDR3 DNA sequence: TGTGCCAGCAGCCGAACAGGGAGGACTAATGAAAAACTGTTTTTT. Combining the CDR3 with reference TRBV7-2 and TRBJ1-4 gives the whole variable domain GAGVSQSPSNKVTEKGKDVELRCDPISGHTALYWYRQSLGQGLEFLIYFQGNSAPDKSGLPSDRFSAERTGGSVSTLTIQRTQQEDSAVYLCASSRTGRTNEKLFFGSGTQLSVL.

This sequence joins TRBV19 and TRBJ1-4, with 9 bases identical to TRBD1. J gave up 4 bases and V 2 bases, and 5 bases lay outside the gene matches. The germline gives CDR1 LNHDA, CDR2 SQIVND (reference sequence). The length of the CDR3 is 16 residues. This chain's CDR3 is CASSILGTGSNEKLFF. The CDR3 region has the DNA TGTGCCAGTAGTATACTAGGGACAGGGAGTAATGAAAAACTGTTTTTT.

V and J are TRBV4-2 and TRBJ2-3, with TRBD1 identical over 9 bases. This CDR3 comprises 16 residues. CDR1 is LGHNA, CDR2 YNFKEQ, per germline. J gave up 3 bases and V 4 bases, and 8 bases lay outside the gene matches. The chain's CDR3 is CASSLGQGIRTDTQYF. In nucleotides, the CDR3 is TGTGCCAGCAGCCTGGGACAGGGTATTAGGACAGATACGCAGTATTTT.